The subject of this entry is one TCR beta chain. Data came from immunoSEQ multiplex PCR; TCRdb stores just in-frame clones and leaves some out. The sample has approximately 88,000 clones; approximately 88% are singletons. Germline trimming cut 4 bases from V and 5 bases from J; bases unmatched to any gene: 5. The germline CDR1 and CDR2 sequences are SGDLS and YYNGEE. The length of the CDR3 is 14 residues. The data derive from a study of cytomegalovirus exposure and HLA in healthy donors. Sequenced input: PBMCs. This clonotype was sampled from a woman aged 18-30 years in good health and CMV-seropositive. The rearrangement links TRBV9 to TRBJ2-3, with TRBD2 identical over 9 bases. CDR3 amino acids: CASSLSGGQDTQYF. The DNA for the CDR3 is TGTGCCAGCAGCTTGAGCGGGGGGCAAGATACGCAGTATTTT.